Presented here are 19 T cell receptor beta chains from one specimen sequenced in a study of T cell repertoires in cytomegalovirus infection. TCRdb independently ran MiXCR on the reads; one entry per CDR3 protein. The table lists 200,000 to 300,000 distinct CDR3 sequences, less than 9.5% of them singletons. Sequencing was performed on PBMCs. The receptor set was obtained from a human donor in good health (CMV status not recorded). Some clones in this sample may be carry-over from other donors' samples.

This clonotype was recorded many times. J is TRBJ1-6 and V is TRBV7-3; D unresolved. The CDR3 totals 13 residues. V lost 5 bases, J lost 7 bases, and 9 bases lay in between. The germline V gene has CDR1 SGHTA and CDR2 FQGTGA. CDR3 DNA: TGTGCCAGCAGCCACGACCTGAATTCACCCCTCCACTTT. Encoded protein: CASSHDLNSPLHF. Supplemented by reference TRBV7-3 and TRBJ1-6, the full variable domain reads GAGVSQTPSNKVTEKGKYVELRCDPISGHTALYWYRQSLGQGPEFLIYFQGTGAADDSGLPNDRFFAVRPEGSVSTLKIQRTERGDSAVYLCASSHDLNSPLHFGNGTRLTVT.

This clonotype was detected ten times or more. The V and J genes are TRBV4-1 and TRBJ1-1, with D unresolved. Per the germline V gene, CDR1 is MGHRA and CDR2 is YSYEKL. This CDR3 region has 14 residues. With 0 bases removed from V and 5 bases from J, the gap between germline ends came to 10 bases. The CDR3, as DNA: TGCGCCAGCAGCCAAGATAGCCCCCGGACTGAAGCTTTCTTT. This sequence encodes CASSQDSPRTEAFF.

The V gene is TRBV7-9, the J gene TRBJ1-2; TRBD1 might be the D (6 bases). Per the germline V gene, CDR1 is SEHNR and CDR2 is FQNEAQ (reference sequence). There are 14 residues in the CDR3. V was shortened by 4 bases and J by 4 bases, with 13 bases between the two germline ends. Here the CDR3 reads CASSSDGQSYGYTF. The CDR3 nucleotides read TGTGCCAGCAGCTCGGATGGACAGTCCTATGGCTACACCTTC.

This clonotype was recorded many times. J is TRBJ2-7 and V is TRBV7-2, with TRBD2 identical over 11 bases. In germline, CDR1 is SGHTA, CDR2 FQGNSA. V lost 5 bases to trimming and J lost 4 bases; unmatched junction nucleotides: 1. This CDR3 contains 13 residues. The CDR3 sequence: CASSRTSGYEQYF. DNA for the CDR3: TGTGCCAGCAGCCGGACTAGCGGGTACGAGCAGTACTTC.

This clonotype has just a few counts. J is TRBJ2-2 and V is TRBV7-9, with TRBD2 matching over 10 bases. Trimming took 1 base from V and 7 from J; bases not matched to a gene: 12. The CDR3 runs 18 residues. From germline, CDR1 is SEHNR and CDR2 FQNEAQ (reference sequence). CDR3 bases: TGTGCCAGCAGCTTAGTGTCGGCTAGCGGGAGTATGAGCGGGGAGCTGTTTTTT. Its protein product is CASSLVSASGSMSGELFF.

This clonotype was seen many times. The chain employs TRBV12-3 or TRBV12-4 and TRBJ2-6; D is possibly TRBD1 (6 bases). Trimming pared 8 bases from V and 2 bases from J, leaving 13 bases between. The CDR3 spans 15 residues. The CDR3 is CASGRGGAGANVLTF. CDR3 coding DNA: TGTGCCAGCGGCAGGGGTGGAGCTGGGGCCAACGTCCTGACTTTC.

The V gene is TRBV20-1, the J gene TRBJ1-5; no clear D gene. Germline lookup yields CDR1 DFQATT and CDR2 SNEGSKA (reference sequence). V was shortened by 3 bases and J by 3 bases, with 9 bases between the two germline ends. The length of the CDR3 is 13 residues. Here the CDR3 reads CSASVQYNQPQHF. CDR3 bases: TGCAGTGCTAGTGTCCAGTACAATCAGCCCCAGCATTTT.

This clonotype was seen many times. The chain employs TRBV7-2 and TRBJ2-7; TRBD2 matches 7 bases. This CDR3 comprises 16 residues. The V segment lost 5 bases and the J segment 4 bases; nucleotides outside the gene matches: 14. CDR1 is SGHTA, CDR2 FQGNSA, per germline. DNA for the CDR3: TGTGCCAGCAGCCCCCTGGGGAGGGATCCAGCATACGAGCAGTACTTC. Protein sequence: CASSPLGRDPAYEQYF.

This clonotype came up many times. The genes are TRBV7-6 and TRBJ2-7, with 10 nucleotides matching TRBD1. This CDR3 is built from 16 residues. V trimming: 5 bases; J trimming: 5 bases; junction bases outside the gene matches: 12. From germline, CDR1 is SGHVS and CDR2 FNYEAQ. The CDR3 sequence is CASSLQTGTGDHEQYF. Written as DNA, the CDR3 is TGTGCCAGCAGCCTACAAACCGGGACAGGGGACCACGAGCAGTACTTC.

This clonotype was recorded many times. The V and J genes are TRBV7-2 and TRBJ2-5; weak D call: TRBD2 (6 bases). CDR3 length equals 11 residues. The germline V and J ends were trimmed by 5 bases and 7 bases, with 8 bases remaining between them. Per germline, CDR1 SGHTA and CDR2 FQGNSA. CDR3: CASSPGVTQYF. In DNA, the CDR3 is TGTGCCAGCAGCCCGGGGGTGACCCAGTACTTC.

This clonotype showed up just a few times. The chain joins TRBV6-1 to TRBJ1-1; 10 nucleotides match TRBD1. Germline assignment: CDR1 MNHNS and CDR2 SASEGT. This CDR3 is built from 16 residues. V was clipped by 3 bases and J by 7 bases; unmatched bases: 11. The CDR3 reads CASSENDRGRFVEAFF. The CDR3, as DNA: TGTGCCAGCAGTGAGAACGACAGGGGGCGATTTGTTGAAGCTTTCTTT.

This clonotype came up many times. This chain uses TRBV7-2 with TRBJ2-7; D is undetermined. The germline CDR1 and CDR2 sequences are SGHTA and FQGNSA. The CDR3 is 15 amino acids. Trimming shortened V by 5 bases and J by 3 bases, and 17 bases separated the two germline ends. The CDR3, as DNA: TGTGCCAGCAGCGCCCATCAGAGTACCCGCTACGAGCAGTACTTC. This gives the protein CASSAHQSTRYEQYF.

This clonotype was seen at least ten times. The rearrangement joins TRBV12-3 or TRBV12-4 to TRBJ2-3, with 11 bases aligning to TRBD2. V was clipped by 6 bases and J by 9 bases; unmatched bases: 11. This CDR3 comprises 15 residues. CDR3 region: CASSQTSGAAITQYF. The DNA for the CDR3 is TGTGCCAGCAGCCAGACTAGCGGGGCCGCGATAACGCAGTATTTT.

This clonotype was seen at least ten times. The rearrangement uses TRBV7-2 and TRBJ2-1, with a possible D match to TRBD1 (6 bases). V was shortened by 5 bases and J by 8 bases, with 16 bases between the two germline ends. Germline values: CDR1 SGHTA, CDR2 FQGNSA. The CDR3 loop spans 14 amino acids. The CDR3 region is CASSDDRSSDEQFF. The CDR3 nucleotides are TGTGCCAGCAGCGATGACAGGTCGAGCGATGAGCAGTTCTTC. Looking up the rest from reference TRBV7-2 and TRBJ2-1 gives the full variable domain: GAGVSQSPSNKVTEKGKDVELRCDPISGHTALYWYRQSLGQGLEFLIYFQGNSAPDKSGLPSDRFSAERTGGSVSTLTIQRTQQEDSAVYLCASSDDRSSDEQFFGPGTRLTVL.

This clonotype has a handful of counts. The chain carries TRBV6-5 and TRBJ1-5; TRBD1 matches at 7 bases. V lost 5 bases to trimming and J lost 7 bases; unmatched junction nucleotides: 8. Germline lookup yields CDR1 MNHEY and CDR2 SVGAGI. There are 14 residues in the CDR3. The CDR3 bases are TGTGCCAGCAGTACGACAGGGATAGGACAGCCCCAGCATTTT. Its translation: CASSTTGIGQPQHF.

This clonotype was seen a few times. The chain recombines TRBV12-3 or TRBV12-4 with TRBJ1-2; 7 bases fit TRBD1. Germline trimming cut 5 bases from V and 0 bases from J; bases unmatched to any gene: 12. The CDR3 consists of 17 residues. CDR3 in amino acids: CASSPRQGSQANYGYTF. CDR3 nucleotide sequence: TGTGCCAGCAGTCCCCGACAGGGATCGCAAGCTAACTATGGCTACACCTTC.

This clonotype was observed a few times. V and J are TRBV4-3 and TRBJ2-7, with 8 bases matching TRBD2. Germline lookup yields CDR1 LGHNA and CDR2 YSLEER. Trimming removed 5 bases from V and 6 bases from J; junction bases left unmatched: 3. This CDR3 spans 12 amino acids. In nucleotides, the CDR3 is TGCGCCAGCAGCAAAACTAGCGGCGAGCAGTACTTC. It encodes CASSKTSGEQYF.

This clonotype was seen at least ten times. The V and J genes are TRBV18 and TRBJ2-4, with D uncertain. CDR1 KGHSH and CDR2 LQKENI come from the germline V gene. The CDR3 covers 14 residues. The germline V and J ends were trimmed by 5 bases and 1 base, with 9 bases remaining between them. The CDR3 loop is CASSRGSAKNIQYF. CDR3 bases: TGTGCCAGCTCAAGAGGTTCGGCCAAAAACATTCAGTACTTC.

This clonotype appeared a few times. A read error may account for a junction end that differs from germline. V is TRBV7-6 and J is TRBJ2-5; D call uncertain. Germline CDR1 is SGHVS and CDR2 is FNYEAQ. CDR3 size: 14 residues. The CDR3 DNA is TGTGCTAGCAGCTTAGGCTGGGCCCAAGAGACCCAGTACTTC. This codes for CASSLGWAQETQYF.